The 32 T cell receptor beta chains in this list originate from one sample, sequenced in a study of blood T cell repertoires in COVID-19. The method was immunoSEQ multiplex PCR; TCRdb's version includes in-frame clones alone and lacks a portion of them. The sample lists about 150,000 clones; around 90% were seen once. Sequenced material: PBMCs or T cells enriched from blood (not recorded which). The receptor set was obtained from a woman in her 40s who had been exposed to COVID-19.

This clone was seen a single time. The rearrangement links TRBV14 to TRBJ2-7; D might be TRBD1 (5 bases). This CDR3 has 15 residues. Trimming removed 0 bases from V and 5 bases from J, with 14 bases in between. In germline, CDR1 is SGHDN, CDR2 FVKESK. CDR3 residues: CASSQEWGRAHEQYF. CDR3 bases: TGTGCCAGCAGCCAAGAATGGGGCAGGGCCCACGAGCAGTACTTC. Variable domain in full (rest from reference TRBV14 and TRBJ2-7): EAGVTQFPSHSVIEKGQTVTLRCDPISGHDNLYWYRRVMGKEIKFLLHFVKESKQDESGMPNNRFLAERTGGTYSTLKVQPAELEDSGVYFCASSQEWGRAHEQYFGPGTRLTVT.

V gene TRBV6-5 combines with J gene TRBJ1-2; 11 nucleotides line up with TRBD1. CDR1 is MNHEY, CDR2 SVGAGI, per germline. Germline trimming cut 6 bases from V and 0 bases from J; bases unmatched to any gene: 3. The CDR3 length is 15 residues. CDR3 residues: CASRRDRGANYGYTF. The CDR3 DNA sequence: TGTGCCAGCAGGAGGGACAGGGGGGCTAACTATGGCTACACCTTC.

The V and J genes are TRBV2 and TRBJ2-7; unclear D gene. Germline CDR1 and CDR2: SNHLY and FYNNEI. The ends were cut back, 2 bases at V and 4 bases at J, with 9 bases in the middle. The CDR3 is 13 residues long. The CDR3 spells CASSEIDGYEQYF. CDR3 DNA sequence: TGTGCCAGCAGTGAAATTGACGGGTACGAGCAGTACTTC.

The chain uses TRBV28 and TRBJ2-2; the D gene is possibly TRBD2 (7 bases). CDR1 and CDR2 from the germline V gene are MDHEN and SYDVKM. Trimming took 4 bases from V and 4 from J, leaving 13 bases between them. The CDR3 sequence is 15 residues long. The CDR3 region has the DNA TGTGCCAGCAGTTCTGAGGGGGAGGGCACCGGGGAGCTGTTTTTT. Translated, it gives CASSSEGEGTGELFF.

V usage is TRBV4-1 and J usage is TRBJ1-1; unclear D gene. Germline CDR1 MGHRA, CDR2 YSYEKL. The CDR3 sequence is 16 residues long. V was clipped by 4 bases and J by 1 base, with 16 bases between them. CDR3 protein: CASSRTGYDTNTEAFF. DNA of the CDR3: TGCGCCAGCAGCCGCACGGGGTACGACACGAACACTGAAGCTTTCTTT.

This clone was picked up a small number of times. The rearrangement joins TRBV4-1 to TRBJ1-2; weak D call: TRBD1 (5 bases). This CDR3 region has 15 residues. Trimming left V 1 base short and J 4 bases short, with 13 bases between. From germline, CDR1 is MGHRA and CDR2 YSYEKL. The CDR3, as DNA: TGCGCCAGCAGCCAAGCTTCTTTAGGGGTCTATGGCTACACCTTC. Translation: CASSQASLGVYGYTF.

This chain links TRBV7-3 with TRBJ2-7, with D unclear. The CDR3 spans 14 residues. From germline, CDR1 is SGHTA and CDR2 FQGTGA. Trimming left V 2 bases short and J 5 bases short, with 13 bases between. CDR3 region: CASSLGTQYNEQYF. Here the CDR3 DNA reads TGTGCCAGCAGCTTAGGTACTCAATATAACGAGCAGTACTTC.

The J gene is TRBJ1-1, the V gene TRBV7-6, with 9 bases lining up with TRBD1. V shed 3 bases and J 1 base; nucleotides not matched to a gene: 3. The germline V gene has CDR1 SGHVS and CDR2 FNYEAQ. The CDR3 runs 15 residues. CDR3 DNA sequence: TGTGCCAGCAGCTTGACAGGGGGTGGGAACACTGAAGCTTTCTTT. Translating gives CASSLTGGGNTEAFF.

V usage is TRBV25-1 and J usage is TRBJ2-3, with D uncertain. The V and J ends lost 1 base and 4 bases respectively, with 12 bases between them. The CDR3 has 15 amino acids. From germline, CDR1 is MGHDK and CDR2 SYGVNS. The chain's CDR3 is CASSESISLADTQYF. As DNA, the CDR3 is TGTGCCAGCAGTGAATCTATTAGCTTGGCAGATACGCAGTATTTT.

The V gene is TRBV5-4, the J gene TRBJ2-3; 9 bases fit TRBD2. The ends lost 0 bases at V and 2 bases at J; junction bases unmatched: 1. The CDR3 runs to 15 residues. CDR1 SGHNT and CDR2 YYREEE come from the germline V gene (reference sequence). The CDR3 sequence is CASSLVAGDTDTQYF. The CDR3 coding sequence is TGTGCCAGCAGCTTGGTAGCGGGGGACACAGATACGCAGTATTTT.

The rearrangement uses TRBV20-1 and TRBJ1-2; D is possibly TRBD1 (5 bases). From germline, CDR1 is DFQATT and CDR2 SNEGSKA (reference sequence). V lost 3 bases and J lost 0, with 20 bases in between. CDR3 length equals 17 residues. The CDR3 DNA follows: TGCAGTGCTAGTCAGCTCCTGCGCAGGGCCCCTAACTATGGCTACACCTTC. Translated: CSASQLLRRAPNYGYTF.

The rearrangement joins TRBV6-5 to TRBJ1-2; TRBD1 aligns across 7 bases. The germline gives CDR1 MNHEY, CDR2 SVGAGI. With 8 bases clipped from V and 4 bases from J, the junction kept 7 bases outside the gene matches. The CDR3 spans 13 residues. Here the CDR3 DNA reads TGTGCCAGCCGGACAGGAGCCTCCTATGGCTACACCTTC. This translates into CASRTGASYGYTF.

CDR3 in amino acids: CAISESTGGNQPQHF. CDR3 nucleotide sequence: TGTGCCATCAGTGAGTCGACAGGGGGCAATCAGCCCCAGCATTTT. V and J are TRBV10-3 and TRBJ1-5; TRBD1 aligns across 8 bases. Germline CDR1 and CDR2: ENHRY and SYGVKD. The CDR3 is 15 amino acids. V shed 0 bases, J shed 2 bases, and the junction held 0 bases outside the gene matches.

CDR3 amino acids: CASSPQVDNSGANVLTF. The CDR3 bases are TGTGCCAGCAGCCCACAGGTTGACAACTCTGGGGCCAACGTCCTGACTTTC. This sequence joins TRBV11-3 and TRBJ2-6, with a tentative D call TRBD1 (5 bases). Germline lookup yields CDR1 SGHNT and CDR2 YENEEA. The CDR3 runs 17 residues. Trimming left V 5 bases short and J 0 bases short, with 14 bases between.

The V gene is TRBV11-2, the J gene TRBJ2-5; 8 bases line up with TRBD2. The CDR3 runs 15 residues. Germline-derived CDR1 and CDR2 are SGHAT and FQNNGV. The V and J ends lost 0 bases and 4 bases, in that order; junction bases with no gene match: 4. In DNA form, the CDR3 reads TGTGCCAGCAGCTTAGACTACGGGGGGGGAGAGACCCAGTACTTC. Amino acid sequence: CASSLDYGGGETQYF.

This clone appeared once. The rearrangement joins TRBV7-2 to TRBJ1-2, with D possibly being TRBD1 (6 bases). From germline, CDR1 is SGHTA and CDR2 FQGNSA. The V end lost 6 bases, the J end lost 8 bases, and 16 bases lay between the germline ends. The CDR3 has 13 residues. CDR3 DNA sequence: TGTGCCAGCAGTTACGGAAGGACAGAGGGCTACACCTTC. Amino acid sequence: CASSYGRTEGYTF.

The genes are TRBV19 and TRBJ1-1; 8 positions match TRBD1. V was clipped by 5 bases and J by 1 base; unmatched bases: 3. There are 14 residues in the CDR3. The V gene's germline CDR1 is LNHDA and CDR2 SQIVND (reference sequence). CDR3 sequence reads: CASSLQGGNTEAFF. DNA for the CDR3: TGTGCCAGTAGTTTACAGGGGGGGAACACTGAAGCTTTCTTT.

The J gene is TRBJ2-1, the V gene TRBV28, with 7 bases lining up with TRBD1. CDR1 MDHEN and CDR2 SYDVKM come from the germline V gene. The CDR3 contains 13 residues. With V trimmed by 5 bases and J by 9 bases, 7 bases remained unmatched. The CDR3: CASSLGGRGEQFF. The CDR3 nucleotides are TGTGCCAGCAGTCTAGGGGGCAGGGGTGAGCAGTTCTTC.

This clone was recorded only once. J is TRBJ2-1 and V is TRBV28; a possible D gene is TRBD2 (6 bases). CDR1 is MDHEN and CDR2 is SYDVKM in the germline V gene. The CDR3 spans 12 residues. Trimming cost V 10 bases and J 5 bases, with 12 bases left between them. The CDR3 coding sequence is TGTGCCACGATAGCGGAGCACAATGAGCAGTTCTTC. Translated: CATIAEHNEQFF. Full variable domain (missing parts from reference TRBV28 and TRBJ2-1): DVKVTQSSRYLVKRTGEKVFLECVQDMDHENMFWYRQDPGLGLRLIYFSYDVKMKEKGDIPEGYSVSREKKERFSLILESASTNQTSMYLCATIAEHNEQFFGPGTRLTVL.

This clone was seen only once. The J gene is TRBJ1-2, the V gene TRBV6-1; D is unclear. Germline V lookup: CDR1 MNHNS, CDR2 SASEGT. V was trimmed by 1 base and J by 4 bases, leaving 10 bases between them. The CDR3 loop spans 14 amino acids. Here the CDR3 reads CASSEGNNLYGYTF. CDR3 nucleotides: TGTGCCAGCAGTGAAGGTAACAACCTCTATGGCTACACCTTC.

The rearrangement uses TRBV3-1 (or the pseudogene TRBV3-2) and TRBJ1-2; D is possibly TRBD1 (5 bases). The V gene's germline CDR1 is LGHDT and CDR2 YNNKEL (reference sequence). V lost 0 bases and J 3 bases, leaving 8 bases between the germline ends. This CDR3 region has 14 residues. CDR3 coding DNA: TGTGCCAGCAGCCAAGACAGGGCCCACTATGGCTACACCTTC. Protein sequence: CASSQDRAHYGYTF.

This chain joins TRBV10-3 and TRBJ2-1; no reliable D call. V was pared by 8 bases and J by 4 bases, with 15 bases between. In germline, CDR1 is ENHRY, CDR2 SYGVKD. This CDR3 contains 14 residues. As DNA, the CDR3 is TGTGCCATCGTGAGCGAGCCCTTATACAATGAGCAGTTCTTC. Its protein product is CAIVSEPLYNEQFF.

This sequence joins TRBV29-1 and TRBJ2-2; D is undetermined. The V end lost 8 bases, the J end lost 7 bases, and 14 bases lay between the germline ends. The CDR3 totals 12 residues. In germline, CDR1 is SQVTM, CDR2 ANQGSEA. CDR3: CSYQSPNGELFF. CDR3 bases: TGCAGCTATCAGTCTCCGAACGGGGAGCTGTTTTTT.

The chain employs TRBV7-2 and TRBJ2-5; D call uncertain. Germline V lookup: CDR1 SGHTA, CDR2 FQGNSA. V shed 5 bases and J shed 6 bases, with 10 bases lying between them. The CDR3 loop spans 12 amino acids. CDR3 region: CASSTPRQTQYF. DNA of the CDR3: TGTGCCAGCAGCACCCCGCGGCAGACCCAGTACTTC.

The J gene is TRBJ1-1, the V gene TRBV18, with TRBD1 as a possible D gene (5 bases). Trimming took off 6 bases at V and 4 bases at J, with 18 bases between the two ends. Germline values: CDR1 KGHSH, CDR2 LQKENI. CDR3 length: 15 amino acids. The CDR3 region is CASSPDSRGSTEAFF. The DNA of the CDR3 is TGTGCCAGCTCCCCTGATTCAAGGGGTAGCACTGAAGCTTTCTTT.

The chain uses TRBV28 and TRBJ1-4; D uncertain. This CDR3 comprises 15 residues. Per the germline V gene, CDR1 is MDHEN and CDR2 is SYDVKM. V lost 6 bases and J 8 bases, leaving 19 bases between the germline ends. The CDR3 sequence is CASRTPGGSDEKLFF. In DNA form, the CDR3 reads TGTGCCAGCAGAACACCGGGCGGGAGTGACGAAAAACTGTTTTTT.

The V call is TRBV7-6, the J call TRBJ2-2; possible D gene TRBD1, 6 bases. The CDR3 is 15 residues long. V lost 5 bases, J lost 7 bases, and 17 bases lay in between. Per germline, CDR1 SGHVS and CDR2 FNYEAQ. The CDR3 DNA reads TGTGCCAGCAGCCTGACAGGTCGGCAAGGCGGGGAGCTGTTTTTT. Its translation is CASSLTGRQGGELFF.

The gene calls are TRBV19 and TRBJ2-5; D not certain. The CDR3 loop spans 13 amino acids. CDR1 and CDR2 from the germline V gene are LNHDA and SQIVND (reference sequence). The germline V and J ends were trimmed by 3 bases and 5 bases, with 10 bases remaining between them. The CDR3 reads CASSITGRETQYF. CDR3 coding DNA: TGTGCCAGTAGTATCACGGGTAGGGAGACCCAGTACTTC.

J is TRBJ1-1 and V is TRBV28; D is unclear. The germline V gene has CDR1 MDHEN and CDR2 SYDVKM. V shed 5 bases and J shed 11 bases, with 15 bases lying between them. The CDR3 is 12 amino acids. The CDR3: CASSQSVREAFF. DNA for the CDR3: TGTGCCAGCAGTCAGTCAGTGAGGGAGGCTTTCTTT.

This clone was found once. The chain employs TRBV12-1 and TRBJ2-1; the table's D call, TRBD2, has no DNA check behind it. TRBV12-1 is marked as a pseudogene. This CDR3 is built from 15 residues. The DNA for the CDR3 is TGTGCCAGCAGCTCACTAGCGGGGGAATACAATGAGCAGTTCTTC. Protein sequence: CASSSLAGEYNEQFF.

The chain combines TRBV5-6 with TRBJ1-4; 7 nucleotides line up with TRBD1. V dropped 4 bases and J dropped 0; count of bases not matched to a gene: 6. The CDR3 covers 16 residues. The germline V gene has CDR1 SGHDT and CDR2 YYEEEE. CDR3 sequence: CASSRGQASTNEKLFF. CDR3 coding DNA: TGTGCCAGCAGCCGAGGACAGGCCTCAACTAATGAAAAACTGTTTTTT.

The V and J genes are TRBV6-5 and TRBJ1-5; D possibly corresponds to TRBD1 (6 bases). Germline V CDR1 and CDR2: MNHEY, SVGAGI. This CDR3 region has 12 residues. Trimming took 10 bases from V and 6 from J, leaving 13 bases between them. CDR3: CATSTGSQPQHF. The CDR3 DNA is TGTGCCACCTCGACAGGATCTCAGCCCCAGCATTTT.